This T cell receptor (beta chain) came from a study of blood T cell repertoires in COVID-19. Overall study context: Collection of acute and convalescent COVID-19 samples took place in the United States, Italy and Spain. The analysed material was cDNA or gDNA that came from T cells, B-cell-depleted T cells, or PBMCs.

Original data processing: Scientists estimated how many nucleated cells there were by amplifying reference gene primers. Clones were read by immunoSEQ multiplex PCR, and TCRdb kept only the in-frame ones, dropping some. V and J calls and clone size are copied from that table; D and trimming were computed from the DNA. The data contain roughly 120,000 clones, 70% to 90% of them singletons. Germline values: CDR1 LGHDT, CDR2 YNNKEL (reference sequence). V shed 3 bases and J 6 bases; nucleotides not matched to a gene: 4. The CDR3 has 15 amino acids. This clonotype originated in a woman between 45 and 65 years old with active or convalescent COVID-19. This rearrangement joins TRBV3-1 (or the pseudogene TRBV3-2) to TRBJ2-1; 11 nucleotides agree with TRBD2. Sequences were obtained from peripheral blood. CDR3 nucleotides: TGTGCCAGCAGCCAGGGTAGCGGGGGGGTCAATGAGCAGTTCTTC. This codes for CASSQGSGGVNEQFF.